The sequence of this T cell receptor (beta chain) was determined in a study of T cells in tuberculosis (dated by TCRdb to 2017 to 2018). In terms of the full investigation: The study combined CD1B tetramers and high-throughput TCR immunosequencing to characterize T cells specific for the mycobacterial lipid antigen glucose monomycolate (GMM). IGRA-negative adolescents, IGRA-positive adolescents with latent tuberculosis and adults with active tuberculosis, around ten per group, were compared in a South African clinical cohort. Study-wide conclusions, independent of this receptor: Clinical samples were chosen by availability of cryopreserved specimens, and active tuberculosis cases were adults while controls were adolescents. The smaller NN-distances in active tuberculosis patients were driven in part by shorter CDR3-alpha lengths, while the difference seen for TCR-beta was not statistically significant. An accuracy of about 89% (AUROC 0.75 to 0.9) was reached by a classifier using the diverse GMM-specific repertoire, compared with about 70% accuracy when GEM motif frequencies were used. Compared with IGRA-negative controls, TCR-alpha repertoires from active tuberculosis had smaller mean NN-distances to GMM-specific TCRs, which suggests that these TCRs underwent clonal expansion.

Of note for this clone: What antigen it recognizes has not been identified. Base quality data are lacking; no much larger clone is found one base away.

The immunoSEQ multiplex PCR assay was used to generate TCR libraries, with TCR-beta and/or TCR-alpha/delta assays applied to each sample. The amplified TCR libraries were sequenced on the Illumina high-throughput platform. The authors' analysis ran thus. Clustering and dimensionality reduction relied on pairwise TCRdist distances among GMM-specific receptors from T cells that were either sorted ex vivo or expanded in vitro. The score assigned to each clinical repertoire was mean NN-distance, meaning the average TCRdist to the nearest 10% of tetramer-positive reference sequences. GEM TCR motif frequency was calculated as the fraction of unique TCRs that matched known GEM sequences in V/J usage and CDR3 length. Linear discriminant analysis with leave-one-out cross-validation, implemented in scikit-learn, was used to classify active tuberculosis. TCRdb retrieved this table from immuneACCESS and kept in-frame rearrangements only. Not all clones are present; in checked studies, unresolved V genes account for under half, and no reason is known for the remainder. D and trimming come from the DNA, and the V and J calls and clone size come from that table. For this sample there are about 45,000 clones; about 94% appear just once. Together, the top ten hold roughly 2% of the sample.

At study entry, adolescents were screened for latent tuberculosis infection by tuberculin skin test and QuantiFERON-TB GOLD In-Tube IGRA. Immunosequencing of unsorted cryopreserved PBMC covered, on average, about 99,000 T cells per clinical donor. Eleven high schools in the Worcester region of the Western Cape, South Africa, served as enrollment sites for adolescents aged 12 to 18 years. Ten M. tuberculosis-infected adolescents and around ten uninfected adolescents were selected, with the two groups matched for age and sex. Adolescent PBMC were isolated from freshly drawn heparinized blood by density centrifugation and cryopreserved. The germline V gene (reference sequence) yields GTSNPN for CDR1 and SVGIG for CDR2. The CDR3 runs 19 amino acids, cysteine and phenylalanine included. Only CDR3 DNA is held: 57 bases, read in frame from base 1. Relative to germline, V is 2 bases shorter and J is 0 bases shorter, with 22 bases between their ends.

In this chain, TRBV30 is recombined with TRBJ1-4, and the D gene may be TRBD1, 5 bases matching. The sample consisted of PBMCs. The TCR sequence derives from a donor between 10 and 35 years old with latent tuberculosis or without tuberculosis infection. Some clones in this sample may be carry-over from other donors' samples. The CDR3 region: CAWSPLYPGLIATNEKLFF. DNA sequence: TGTGCCTGGAGTCCCCTCTATCCGGGACTGATTGCAACTAATGAAAAACTGTTTTTT.